Listed below are T cell receptor beta chains from one sample, sequenced in a study of T cell responses to AZD1222 COVID-19 vaccine. The assay was immunoSEQ multiplex PCR, and TCRdb's table has in-frame clones only and misses some. This sample has approximately 170,000 clones, with approximately 92% found just once. Sequences were derived from peripheral blood, sampled on day 0 of AZD1222 vaccination. These receptors all come from an adult in good health. Each CDR3 is given with its conserved first and last residue. The order of the fields is CDR3 length, D gene, clone size, J gene, V gene, CDR3 DNA, CDR3 protein. A D gene is named only where the DNA matches it firmly. A row's size may be missing; if present it is once, few, many or a size class.

cdr3_length: 16
d_call: TRBD2
clone_size: few
j_call: TRBJ2-1
v_call: TRBV5-8
cdr3_nt: TGTGCCAGCTGCACTAGCGGGGGCTTATCCTACAATGAGCAGTTCTTC
cdr3_aa: CASCTSGGLSYNEQFF

cdr3_length: 13
d_call: -
clone_size: once
j_call: TRBJ1-4
v_call: TRBV27
cdr3_nt: TGTGCCAGCACCTCTACCGGGTTCGAAAAACTGTTTTTT
cdr3_aa: CASTSTGFEKLFF

cdr3_length: 14
d_call: -
clone_size: -
j_call: TRBJ1-5
v_call: TRBV4-1
cdr3_nt: TGCGCCAGCAGCCAAGGGACAGCAAATCAGCCCCAGCATTTT
cdr3_aa: CASSQGTANQPQHF

cdr3_length: 15
d_call: TRBD1
clone_size: few
j_call: TRBJ1-6
v_call: TRBV9
cdr3_nt: TGTGCCAGCAGCGTAGGGAACAGGGGGAATTCACCCCTCCACTTT
cdr3_aa: CASSVGNRGNSPLHF

cdr3_length: 14
d_call: -
clone_size: -
j_call: TRBJ2-3
v_call: TRBV6-5
cdr3_nt: TGTGCCAGCAGTTCCAGAAGTGGAGCGGATACGCAGTATTTT
cdr3_aa: CASSSRSGADTQYF

cdr3_length: 15
d_call: TRBD2
clone_size: -
j_call: TRBJ2-3
v_call: TRBV9
cdr3_nt: TGTGCCAGCAGCGAGTGGGGGGGTGGCACAGATACGCAGTATTTT
cdr3_aa: CASSEWGGGTDTQYF

cdr3_length: 14
d_call: TRBD1
clone_size: -
j_call: TRBJ1-2
v_call: TRBV2
cdr3_nt: TGTGCCAGCAGGGTTGGGACAGTTCAATATGGCTACACCTTC
cdr3_aa: CASRVGTVQYGYTF

cdr3_length: 16
d_call: TRBD1
clone_size: -
j_call: TRBJ2-7
v_call: TRBV5-8
cdr3_nt: TGTGCCAGCAGCTTGGGCCTACCTACAGGGGGCGGTGAGCAGTACTTC
cdr3_aa: CASSLGLPTGGGEQYF

cdr3_length: 18
d_call: TRBD1
clone_size: once
j_call: TRBJ2-7
v_call: TRBV3-1/TRBV3-2
cdr3_nt: TGTGCCAGCAGCCAAGAACGGGGGACAGGGGACACGGACTACGAGCAGTACTTC
cdr3_aa: CASSQERGTGDTDYEQYF

cdr3_length: 14
d_call: -
clone_size: -
j_call: TRBJ1-4
v_call: TRBV3-1/TRBV3-2
cdr3_nt: TGTGCCAGCAGCCCACGGGGGGGGTTGGTGAAACTGTTTTTT
cdr3_aa: CASSPRGGLVKLFF

cdr3_length: 16
d_call: -
clone_size: once
j_call: TRBJ2-3
v_call: TRBV9
cdr3_nt: TGTGCCAGCAGCCCCCGACTAGTTGGCAGCACAGATACGCAGTATTTT
cdr3_aa: CASSPRLVGSTDTQYF

cdr3_length: 15
d_call: -
clone_size: -
j_call: TRBJ2-5
v_call: TRBV7-2
cdr3_nt: TGTGCCAGCAGCTTAGGAGTCCAGGCAGGAGAGACCCAGTACTTC
cdr3_aa: CASSLGVQAGETQYF

cdr3_length: 11
d_call: -
clone_size: -
j_call: TRBJ2-3
v_call: TRBV20-1
cdr3_nt: TGCAGTGCTAGGAAGTCAGATACGCAGTATTTT
cdr3_aa: CSARKSDTQYF

cdr3_length: 13
d_call: TRBD1
clone_size: -
j_call: TRBJ2-2
v_call: TRBV6-4
cdr3_nt: TGTGCCACCAGGGGGACGAACACCGGGGAGCTGTTTTTT
cdr3_aa: CATRGTNTGELFF

cdr3_length: 13
d_call: -
clone_size: -
j_call: TRBJ1-6
v_call: TRBV6-5
cdr3_nt: TGTGCCAGCGGGGGGGGGTATAATTCACCCCTCCACTTT
cdr3_aa: CASGGGYNSPLHF

cdr3_length: 16
d_call: TRBD2
clone_size: -
j_call: TRBJ2-3
v_call: TRBV11-3
cdr3_nt: TGTGCCAGCAGCTCCTTAGCGGGGGGAAGTCCAGATACGCAGTATTTT
cdr3_aa: CASSSLAGGSPDTQYF

cdr3_length: 14
d_call: -
clone_size: once
j_call: TRBJ2-3
v_call: TRBV2
cdr3_nt: TGTGCCAGCGAACCGGGAACAACGACAGATACGCAGTATTTT
cdr3_aa: CASEPGTTTDTQYF

cdr3_length: 15
d_call: TRBD1
clone_size: -
j_call: TRBJ1-5
v_call: TRBV19
cdr3_nt: TGTGCCAGTAGTGCCGGGACAGCCGGATTGCAGCCCCAGCATTTT
cdr3_aa: CASSAGTAGLQPQHF

cdr3_length: 15
d_call: -
clone_size: -
j_call: TRBJ2-4
v_call: TRBV6-4
cdr3_nt: TGTGCCAGCAGTGACTCGAACAGGGTTACGAACATTCAGTACTTC
cdr3_aa: CASSDSNRVTNIQYF

cdr3_length: 14
d_call: TRBD1
clone_size: -
j_call: TRBJ2-7
v_call: TRBV5-1
cdr3_nt: TGCGCCAGCAGCTTGAGGACAGGCCCCTACGAGCAGTACTTC
cdr3_aa: CASSLRTGPYEQYF

cdr3_length: 15
d_call: -
clone_size: -
j_call: TRBJ2-1
v_call: TRBV12-2
cdr3_nt: TGTGCAAGTCGCTTAATATCACCGCGTTACAATGAGCAGTTCTTC
cdr3_aa: CASRLISPRYNEQFF

cdr3_length: 16
d_call: -
clone_size: -
j_call: TRBJ2-3
v_call: TRBV9
cdr3_nt: TGTGCCAGCAGCGTACGACGGAAAGATAGCACAGATACGCAGTATTTT
cdr3_aa: CASSVRRKDSTDTQYF

cdr3_length: 14
d_call: -
clone_size: -
j_call: TRBJ1-5
v_call: TRBV19
cdr3_nt: TGTGCCAGTAGTACCCGACAGAGCAATCAGCCCCAGCATTTT
cdr3_aa: CASSTRQSNQPQHF

cdr3_length: 15
d_call: -
clone_size: once
j_call: TRBJ2-3
v_call: TRBV5-4
cdr3_nt: TGTGCCAGCAGCTCGAGTGGGAAACGCTCAGATACGCAGTATTTT
cdr3_aa: CASSSSGKRSDTQYF

cdr3_length: 17
d_call: TRBD1
clone_size: once
j_call: TRBJ1-5
v_call: TRBV28
cdr3_nt: TGTGCCAGCAGTTTATTGGGCCGGGGGGACAGGCAAGCCCCCCAGCATTTT
cdr3_aa: CASSLLGRGDRQAPQHF

cdr3_length: 16
d_call: TRBD1
clone_size: -
j_call: TRBJ2-2
v_call: TRBV11-3
cdr3_nt: TGTGCCAGCAGCTTAGATAACAGGGGGCAAACCGGGGAGCTGTTTTTT
cdr3_aa: CASSLDNRGQTGELFF

cdr3_length: 15
d_call: -
clone_size: -
j_call: TRBJ2-4
v_call: TRBV24-1
cdr3_nt: TGTGCCACCAGTGATAGGATGGAAGCCAAAAACATTCAGTACTTC
cdr3_aa: CATSDRMEAKNIQYF

cdr3_length: 15
d_call: -
clone_size: once
j_call: TRBJ1-2
v_call: TRBV27
cdr3_nt: TGTGCCAGCAGTTTATCGGGCAGGATTAACTATGGCTACACCTTC
cdr3_aa: CASSLSGRINYGYTF

cdr3_length: 15
d_call: -
clone_size: -
j_call: TRBJ2-7
v_call: TRBV9
cdr3_nt: TGTGCCAGCAGCCCTGGGACTGGGGGATCCTACGAGCAGTACTTC
cdr3_aa: CASSPGTGGSYEQYF

cdr3_length: 13
d_call: TRBD1
clone_size: -
j_call: TRBJ1-4
v_call: TRBV29-1
cdr3_nt: TGCAGCGGTACAGGGGGCGCAGGTGAAAAACTGTTTTTT
cdr3_aa: CSGTGGAGEKLFF

cdr3_length: 14
d_call: -
clone_size: -
j_call: TRBJ2-7
v_call: TRBV7-2
cdr3_nt: TGTGCCAGCAGCTTAGGGCCGGGCACCTACGAGCAGTACTTC
cdr3_aa: CASSLGPGTYEQYF

cdr3_length: 19
d_call: TRBD1
clone_size: -
j_call: TRBJ2-2
v_call: TRBV4-1
cdr3_nt: TGCGCCAGCAGCCCGGACCCGGGACAGGGGATCTGGAACACCGGGGAGCTGTTTTTT
cdr3_aa: CASSPDPGQGIWNTGELFF

cdr3_length: 14
d_call: -
clone_size: -
j_call: TRBJ2-2
v_call: TRBV6-1
cdr3_nt: TGTGCCAGCAGTGAACCGGGACCGGCCAGGGAGCTGTTTTTT
cdr3_aa: CASSEPGPARELFF

cdr3_length: 16
d_call: -
clone_size: -
j_call: TRBJ2-3
v_call: TRBV11-2
cdr3_nt: TGTGCCAGCAGCTTAAAAGTACTAGCTAGCACAGATACGCAGTATTTT
cdr3_aa: CASSLKVLASTDTQYF

cdr3_length: 18
d_call: TRBD2
clone_size: -
j_call: TRBJ2-5
v_call: TRBV3-1/TRBV3-2
cdr3_nt: TGTGCCAGCAGCCAAGAAATGGATTGGGCTAGCGGTGGAGAGACCCAGTACTTC
cdr3_aa: CASSQEMDWASGGETQYF

cdr3_length: 16
d_call: TRBD1
clone_size: once
j_call: TRBJ2-1
v_call: TRBV5-6
cdr3_nt: TGTGCCAGCAGCTCAGAGACAGGGTTCTCCTACAATGAGCAGTTCTTC
cdr3_aa: CASSSETGFSYNEQFF

cdr3_length: 16
d_call: -
clone_size: -
j_call: TRBJ2-1
v_call: TRBV7-9
cdr3_nt: TGTGCCAGCAGCTCGTTCCGGGACCCCCCGGCCGATGAGCAGTTCTTC
cdr3_aa: CASSSFRDPPADEQFF